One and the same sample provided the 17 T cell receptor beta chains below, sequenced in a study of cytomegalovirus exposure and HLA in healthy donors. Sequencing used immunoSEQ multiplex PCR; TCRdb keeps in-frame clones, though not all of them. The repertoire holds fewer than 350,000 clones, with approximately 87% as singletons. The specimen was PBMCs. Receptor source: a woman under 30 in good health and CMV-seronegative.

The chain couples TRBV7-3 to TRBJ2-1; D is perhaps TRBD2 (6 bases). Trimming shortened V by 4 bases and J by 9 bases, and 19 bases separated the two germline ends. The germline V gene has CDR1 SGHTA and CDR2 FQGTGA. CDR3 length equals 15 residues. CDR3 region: CASSWRTTPGGEQFF. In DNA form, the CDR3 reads TGTGCCAGCAGCTGGAGGACTACCCCTGGGGGTGAGCAGTTCTTC.

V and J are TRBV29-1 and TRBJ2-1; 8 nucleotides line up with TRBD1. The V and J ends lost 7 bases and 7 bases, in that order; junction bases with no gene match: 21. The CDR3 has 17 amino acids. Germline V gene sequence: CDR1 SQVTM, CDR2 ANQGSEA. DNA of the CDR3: TGCAGCGCATGGGGGACAGGCACCGGGTCCCGATCAAATGAGCAGTTCTTC. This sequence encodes CSAWGTGTGSRSNEQFF.

The CDR3, as DNA: TGTGCCAGCAGCCCCCAGTCCTACAATGAGCAGTTCTTC. As protein: CASSPQSYNEQFF. The chain joins TRBV5-4 to TRBJ2-1; D not resolved. The germline V and J ends were trimmed by 4 bases and 1 base, with 6 bases remaining between them. This CDR3 spans 13 amino acids. Germline V CDR1 and CDR2: SGHNT, YYREEE (reference sequence). The full variable domain, rest sourced from reference TRBV5-4 and TRBJ2-1, is ETGVTQSPTHLIKTRGQQVTLRCSSQSGHNTVSWYQQALGQGPQFIFQYYREEENGRGNFPPRFSGLQFPNYSSELNVNALELDDSALYLCASSPQSYNEQFFGPGTRLTVL.

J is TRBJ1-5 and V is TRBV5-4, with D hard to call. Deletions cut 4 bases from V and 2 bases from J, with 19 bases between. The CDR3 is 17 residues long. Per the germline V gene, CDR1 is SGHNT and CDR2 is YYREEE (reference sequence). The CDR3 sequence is CASSHGPPQEGNQPQHF. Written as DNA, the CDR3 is TGTGCCAGCAGCCATGGGCCTCCCCAGGAGGGCAATCAGCCCCAGCATTTT.

The CDR3 nucleotides are TGTGCCAGCAGCCACGAGACTAGCGGGAGGGCCCTTACTCTGGGGCAGTATTTT. It codes for CASSHETSGRALTLGQYF. J is TRBJ2-3 and V is TRBV4-2; 14 nucleotides match TRBD2. This CDR3 is built from 18 residues. Per the germline V gene, CDR1 is LGHNA and CDR2 is YNFKEQ. Unmatched junction bases numbered 16, after V lost 3 bases and J lost 11 bases.

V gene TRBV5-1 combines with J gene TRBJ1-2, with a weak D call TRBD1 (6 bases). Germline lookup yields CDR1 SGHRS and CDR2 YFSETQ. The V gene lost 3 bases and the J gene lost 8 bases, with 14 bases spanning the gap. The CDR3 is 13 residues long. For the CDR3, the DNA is TGCGCCAGCAGCTGGGTGACAGGAGACGGCTACACCTTC. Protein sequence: CASSWVTGDGYTF.

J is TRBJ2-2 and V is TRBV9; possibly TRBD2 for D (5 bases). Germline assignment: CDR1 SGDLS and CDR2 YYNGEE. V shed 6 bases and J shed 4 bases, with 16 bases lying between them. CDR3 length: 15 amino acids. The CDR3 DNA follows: TGTGCCAGCACTGACTACGACGGAGGCACCGGGGAGCTGTTTTTT. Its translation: CASTDYDGGTGELFF.

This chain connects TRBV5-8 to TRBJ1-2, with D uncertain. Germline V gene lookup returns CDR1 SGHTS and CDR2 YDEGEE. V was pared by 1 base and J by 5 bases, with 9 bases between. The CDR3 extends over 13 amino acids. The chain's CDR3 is CASSLLEGYGYTF. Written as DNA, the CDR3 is TGTGCCAGCAGCTTGCTGGAGGGATATGGCTACACCTTC.

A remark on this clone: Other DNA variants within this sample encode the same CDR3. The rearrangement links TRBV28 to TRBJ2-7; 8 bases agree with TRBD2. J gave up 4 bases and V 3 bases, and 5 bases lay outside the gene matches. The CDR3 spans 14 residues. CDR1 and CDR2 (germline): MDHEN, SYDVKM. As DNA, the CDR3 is TGTGCCAGCAGTTTGTTCAGCGGGAGTTACGAGCAGTACTTC. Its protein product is CASSLFSGSYEQYF. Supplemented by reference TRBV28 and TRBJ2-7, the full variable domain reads DVKVTQSSRYLVKRTGEKVFLECVQDMDHENMFWYRQDPGLGLRLIYFSYDVKMKEKGDIPEGYSVSREKKERFSLILESASTNQTSMYLCASSLFSGSYEQYFGPGTRLTVT.

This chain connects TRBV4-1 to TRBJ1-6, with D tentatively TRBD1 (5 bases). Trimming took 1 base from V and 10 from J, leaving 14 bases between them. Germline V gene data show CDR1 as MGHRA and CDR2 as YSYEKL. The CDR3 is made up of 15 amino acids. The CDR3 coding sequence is TGCGCCAGCAGCCAAGTCCAGGGTCAAGGATCACCCCTCCACTTT. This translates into CASSQVQGQGSPLHF.

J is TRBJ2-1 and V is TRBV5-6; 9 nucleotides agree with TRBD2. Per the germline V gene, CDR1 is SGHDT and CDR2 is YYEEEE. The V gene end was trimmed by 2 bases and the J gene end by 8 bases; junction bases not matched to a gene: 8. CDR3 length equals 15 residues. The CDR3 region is CASSLRLSGRYEQFF. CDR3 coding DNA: TGTGCCAGCAGCTTACGTCTAAGCGGGAGGTATGAGCAGTTCTTC.

DNA for the CDR3: TGTGCCAGCAGTTTATCAATTCGGAACACCGGGGAGCTGTTTTTT. This gives the protein CASSLSIRNTGELFF. The chain has TRBV27 and TRBJ2-2; D is uncertain. Trimming cost V 0 bases and J 1 base, with 6 bases left between them. The length of the CDR3 is 15 residues. The germline gives CDR1 MNHEY, CDR2 SMNVEV (reference sequence).

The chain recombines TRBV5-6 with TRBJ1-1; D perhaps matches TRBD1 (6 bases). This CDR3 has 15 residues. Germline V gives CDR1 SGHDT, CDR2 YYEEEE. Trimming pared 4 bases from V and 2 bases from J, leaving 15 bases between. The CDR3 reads CASSGWGPLNTEAFF. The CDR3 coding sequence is TGTGCCAGCAGCGGGTGGGGGCCCTTAAACACTGAAGCTTTCTTT.

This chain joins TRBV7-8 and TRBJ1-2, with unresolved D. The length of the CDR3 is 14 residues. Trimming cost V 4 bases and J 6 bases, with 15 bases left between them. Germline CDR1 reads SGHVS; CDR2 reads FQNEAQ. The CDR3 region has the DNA TGTGCCAGCAGCTCGAATTTTTTTCGGGATGGCTACACCTTC. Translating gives CASSSNFFRDGYTF. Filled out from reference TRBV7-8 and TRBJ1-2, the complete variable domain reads GAGVSQSPRYKVAKRGQDVALRCDPISGHVSLFWYQQALGQGPEFLTYFQNEAQLDKSGLPSDRFFAERPEGSVSTLKIQRTQQEDSAVYLCASSSNFFRDGYTFGSGTRLTVV.

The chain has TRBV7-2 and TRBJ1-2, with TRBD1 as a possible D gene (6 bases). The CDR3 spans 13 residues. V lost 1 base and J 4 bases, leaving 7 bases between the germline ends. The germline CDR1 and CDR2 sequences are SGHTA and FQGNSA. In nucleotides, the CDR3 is TGTGCCAGCAGCTTAGGAGGGGGCTATGGCTACACCTTC. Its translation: CASSLGGGYGYTF.

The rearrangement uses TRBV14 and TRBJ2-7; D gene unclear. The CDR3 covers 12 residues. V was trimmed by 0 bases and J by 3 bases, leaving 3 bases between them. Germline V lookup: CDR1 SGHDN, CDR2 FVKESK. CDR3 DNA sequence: TGTGCCAGCAGCCAAGACGGCTACGAGCAGTACTTC. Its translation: CASSQDGYEQYF.

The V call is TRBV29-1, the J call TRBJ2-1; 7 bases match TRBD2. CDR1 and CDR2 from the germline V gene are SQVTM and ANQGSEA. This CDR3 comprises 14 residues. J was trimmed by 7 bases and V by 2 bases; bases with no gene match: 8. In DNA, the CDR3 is TGCAGCGTTGAATGGTGGGAGGGCAGGAATGAGCAGTTCTTC. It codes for CSVEWWEGRNEQFF.